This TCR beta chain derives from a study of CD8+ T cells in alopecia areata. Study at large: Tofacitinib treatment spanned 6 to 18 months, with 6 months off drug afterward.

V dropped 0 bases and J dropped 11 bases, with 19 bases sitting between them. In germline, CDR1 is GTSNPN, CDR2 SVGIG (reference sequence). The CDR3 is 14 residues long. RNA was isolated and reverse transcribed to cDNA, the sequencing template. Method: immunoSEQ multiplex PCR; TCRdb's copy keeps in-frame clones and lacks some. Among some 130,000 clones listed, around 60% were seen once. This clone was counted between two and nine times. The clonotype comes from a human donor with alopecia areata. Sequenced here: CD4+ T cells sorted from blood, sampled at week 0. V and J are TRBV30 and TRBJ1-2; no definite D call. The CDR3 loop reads CAWSVFWKGEGYTF. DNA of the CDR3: TGTGCCTGGAGTGTATTTTGGAAGGGTGAAGGTTACACCTTC.